Reported below is one TCR beta chain. The ends lost 6 bases at V and 2 bases at J; junction bases unmatched: 4. The CDR3 loop spans 15 amino acids. CDR1 SNHLY and CDR2 FYNNEI come from the germline V gene. The assay was immunoSEQ multiplex PCR, and TCRdb's table has in-frame clones only and misses some. The sample lists 57,000 or so clones; about 90% were seen once. These data come from a study of OX40 agonist ivuxolimab in advanced cancers. About the research overall: Hepatocellular carcinoma, melanoma, renal cell or head and neck cancer affected the dose-escalation patients.

The sequence was obtained from an adult with an advanced solid tumor such as melanoma, head and neck, liver or kidney cancer. This chain links TRBV2 with TRBJ2-7; 13 bases align to TRBD2. Material: CD4+ or CD8+ T cells sorted from blood, obtained in a trial of the OX40 agonist ivuxolimab. The CDR3 DNA reads as TGTGCCAGCAGCCCGGGACTAGCGGGACCCTACGAGCAGTACTTC. It yields the protein CASSPGLAGPYEQYF.